This T cell receptor (beta chain) emerged from a study of OX40 agonist ivuxolimab in advanced cancers. Study context: Cohort: around 79% men, mean age 60, aged roughly 23 to 90. Notes on the study in general: Among the lowest levels of clonal expansion were found in partial responders at 0.1-3.0 mg/kg.

Note on this clone: The antigen remains undetermined.

Some clones are missing from TCRdb's copy, which holds only in-frame ones; the method was immunoSEQ multiplex PCR. The sample includes approximately 84,000 clones, around 86% of them seen just once. The TCR was taken from an adult with an advanced solid tumor such as melanoma, head and neck, liver or kidney cancer. The specimen was CD4+ or CD8+ T cells sorted from blood, collected in a trial of the OX40 agonist ivuxolimab.

CDR3 nucleotide sequence: TGTGCCAGCAGGGAGGACTACACAGATACGCAGTATTTT. Translated: CASREDYTDTQYF. The rearrangement joins TRBV2 to TRBJ2-3, with D perhaps matching TRBD2 (6 bases). Germline V gives CDR1 SNHLY, CDR2 FYNNEI. The CDR3 has 13 amino acids. V shed 6 bases and J shed 2 bases, with 9 bases lying between them.